Following are 32 T cell receptor beta chains from one sample sequenced in a study of T cell responses to AZD1222 COVID-19 vaccine. Measured with immunoSEQ multiplex PCR; TCRdb has only the in-frame clones, and not every one. The data contain approximately 260,000 clones, approximately 93% of them singletons. Sequencing used peripheral blood, obtained on day 0 of AZD1222 vaccination. These receptors originate from an adult in good health.

The rearrangement links TRBV6-5 to TRBJ2-7, with 8 nucleotides matching TRBD1. The V gene's germline CDR1 is MNHEY and CDR2 SVGAGI. The trim removed 0 bases at V and 4 bases at J, leaving 5 bases unmatched. CDR3 length: 15 residues. CDR3 DNA: TGTGCCAGCAGTTACTCGGCAGGGGGCCTTTACGAGCAGTACTTC. This encodes CASSYSAGGLYEQYF.

V gene TRBV15 combines with J gene TRBJ2-1, with a tentative D call TRBD2 (6 bases). Germline V gene lookup returns CDR1 LNHNV and CDR2 YYDKDF (reference sequence). CDR3 length: 15 amino acids. The V end lost 3 bases, the J end lost 8 bases, and 17 bases lay between the germline ends. CDR3 DNA: TGTGCCACCAGCAGGACGGGGACCAGCGGGTATGAGCAGTTCTTC. Translation: CATSRTGTSGYEQFF.

This chain links TRBV3-1 (or the pseudogene TRBV3-2) with TRBJ2-7; a weak D match, TRBD2 (5 bases). This CDR3 comprises 15 residues. Per the germline V gene, CDR1 is LGHDT and CDR2 is YNNKEL (reference sequence). The V end lost 0 bases, the J end lost 2 bases, and 11 bases lay between the germline ends. The chain's CDR3 is CASSQDWTPAYEQYF. DNA of the CDR3: TGTGCCAGCAGCCAAGATTGGACTCCAGCCTACGAGCAGTACTTC.

The rearrangement links TRBV9 to TRBJ1-3; no reliable D call. The CDR3 has 13 residues. The germline V and J ends were trimmed by 5 bases and 2 bases, with 8 bases remaining between them. Germline V CDR1 and CDR2: SGDLS, YYNGEE. In DNA form, the CDR3 reads TGTGCCAGCAGACCGGAACCTGGAAACACCATATATTTT. This encodes CASRPEPGNTIYF.

The chain is built from TRBV28 and TRBJ1-5, with a weak D call TRBD1 (6 bases). V was pared by 7 bases and J by 5 bases, with 18 bases between. This CDR3 is built from 15 residues. In germline, CDR1 is MDHEN, CDR2 SYDVKM. CDR3 sequence reads: CASNLLGGRDQPQHF. CDR3 nucleotides: TGTGCCAGCAACCTCTTGGGGGGGCGCGATCAGCCCCAGCATTTT.

This chain links TRBV7-9 with TRBJ2-7; D perhaps matches TRBD1 (5 bases). The ends were cut back, 3 bases at V and 5 bases at J, with 26 bases in the middle. The length of the CDR3 is 18 residues. Germline-derived CDR1 and CDR2 are SEHNR and FQNEAQ (reference sequence). CDR3 region: CASSLSQAITLIIHEQYF. For the CDR3, the DNA is TGTGCCAGCAGCTTGTCACAGGCCATTACCCTAATAATCCACGAGCAGTACTTC.

The chain carries TRBV9 and TRBJ2-5; 8 nucleotides line up with TRBD2. Germline CDR1 and CDR2: SGDLS and YYNGEE. The CDR3 covers 14 residues. Unmatched junction bases numbered 7, after V lost 4 bases and J lost 5 bases. The CDR3 sequence: CASSLRVAGETQYF. The CDR3 nucleotides are TGTGCCAGCAGCCTCCGGGTAGCGGGGGAGACCCAGTACTTC.

On this clone itself: Germline and junction disagree at one end, which may indicate a read error. The CDR3 coding sequence is TGTGCCAGTAGCTCCCGGGACAGAGCGTTTCGGTTCTTC. Translated: CASSSRDRAFRFF. The chain couples TRBV19 to TRBJ1-2, with 7 bases matching TRBD1. This CDR3 spans 13 amino acids. Germline V CDR1 and CDR2: LNHDA, SQIVND (reference sequence).

The rearrangement links TRBV4-1 to TRBJ2-2; 16 positions agree with TRBD2. This CDR3 has 17 residues. From germline, CDR1 is MGHRA and CDR2 YSYEKL. Trimming took 4 bases from V and 6 from J; bases not matched to a gene: 5. As DNA, the CDR3 is TGCGCCAGCAGCCGAACCGGGACTAGCGGGAGGGCCGGGGAGCTGTTTTTT. It codes for CASSRTGTSGRAGELFF.

The chain is built from TRBV4-2 and TRBJ1-2; D gene ambiguous. This CDR3 contains 13 residues. V lost 1 base to trimming and J lost 3 bases, with 6 bases between them. The germline V gene encodes CDR1 LGHNA and CDR2 YNFKEQ. CDR3 bases: TGTGCCAGCAGCCAAGGACGGGACTATGGCTACACCTTC. This sequence encodes CASSQGRDYGYTF.

The table lists this clone with a count of one. The chain joins TRBV18 to TRBJ1-3; tentative D call: TRBD1 (5 bases). Germline V gene lookup returns CDR1 KGHSH and CDR2 LQKENI. This CDR3 comprises 17 residues. V was shortened by 4 bases and J by 0 bases, with 16 bases between the two germline ends. Here the CDR3 reads CASSRRRGAISGNTIYF. The CDR3 DNA sequence: TGTGCCAGCTCACGACGAAGAGGGGCTATCTCTGGAAACACCATATATTTT.

The chain couples TRBV20-1 to TRBJ2-5; D unresolved. Germline CDR1 is DFQATT and CDR2 is SNEGSKA (reference sequence). The CDR3 consists of 11 residues. V lost 5 bases to trimming and J lost 3 bases, with 7 bases between them. In nucleotides, the CDR3 is TGCAGTGCTGAGACAAAAGAGACCCAGTACTTC. Its protein is CSAETKETQYF.

V gene TRBV28 combines with J gene TRBJ1-5; possibly TRBD1 for D (6 bases). V was cut by 4 bases and J by 3 bases, with 16 bases left in between. This CDR3 has 16 amino acids. The germline V gene has CDR1 MDHEN and CDR2 SYDVKM. The CDR3 nucleotides are TGTGCCAGCAGTTCCCTCCGCAGGGGTATCAATCAGCCCCAGCATTTT. It is translated as CASSSLRRGINQPQHF.

In DNA, the CDR3 is TGTGCCAGCAGACTAGCGGGAGGGCCGGGGGAGCAGTACTTC. This gives the protein CASRLAGGPGEQYF. V usage is TRBV27 and J usage is TRBJ2-7; 13 nucleotides match TRBD2. The CDR3 has 14 residues. The trim removed 6 bases at V and 7 bases at J, leaving 6 bases unmatched. The germline gives CDR1 MNHEY, CDR2 SMNVEV (reference sequence).

The V and J genes are TRBV7-2 and TRBJ1-1, with a weak D call TRBD1 (6 bases). V was shortened by 7 bases and J by 6 bases, with 12 bases between the two germline ends. The length of the CDR3 is 12 residues. Germline V gene lookup returns CDR1 SGHTA and CDR2 FQGNSA. CDR3 amino acids: CASTPGGPEAFF. In nucleotides, the CDR3 is TGTGCCAGCACCCCGGGGGGCCCTGAAGCTTTCTTT.

The rearrangement links TRBV2 to TRBJ1-1; D not resolved. The CDR3 spans 14 residues. Trimming stripped 6 bases from V and 3 bases from J, with 14 bases between. CDR1 SNHLY and CDR2 FYNNEI come from the germline V gene. CDR3 coding DNA: TGTGCCAGCAGCCCCACCGATGGGGACACTGAAGCTTTCTTT. Its protein is CASSPTDGDTEAFF.

This clone was detected once. The chain joins TRBV10-2 to TRBJ2-2; possible D gene TRBD1, 6 bases. V dropped 7 bases and J dropped 4 bases, with 19 bases sitting between them. The germline V gene has CDR1 WSHSY and CDR2 SAAADI. This CDR3 has 16 amino acids. The CDR3 is CASNKGDALGTGELFF. For the CDR3, the DNA is TGCGCCAGCAACAAGGGGGACGCCTTGGGCACCGGGGAGCTGTTTTTT.

In its sample, this clone was seen once. The sample holds other DNA sequences that translate to the same CDR3. In nucleotides, the CDR3 is TGTGCCAGCAGCTTAGAAGTGGCGGGTGAGCAGTTCTTC. This translates into CASSLEVAGEQFF. V and J are TRBV7-9 and TRBJ2-1; perhaps TRBD2 as D (5 bases). V was shortened by 1 base and J by 9 bases, with 10 bases between the two germline ends. Germline values: CDR1 SEHNR, CDR2 FQNEAQ (reference sequence). This CDR3 is 13 amino acids long.

This sequence joins TRBV3-1 (or the pseudogene TRBV3-2) and TRBJ1-3, with TRBD1 matching over 8 bases. With 4 bases clipped from V and 0 bases from J, the junction kept 5 bases outside the gene matches. CDR3 length: 16 amino acids. Germline V gene sequence: CDR1 LGHDT, CDR2 YNNKEL (reference sequence). CDR3 sequence reads: CASSPRDRSSGNTIYF. Here the CDR3 DNA reads TGTGCCAGCAGCCCTCGGGACAGGTCCTCTGGAAACACCATATATTTT.

This chain joins TRBV28 and TRBJ1-6; TRBD1 matches at 8 bases. Germline CDR1 and CDR2: MDHEN and SYDVKM. The CDR3 sequence is 16 residues long. J was trimmed by 3 bases and V by 3 bases; bases with no gene match: 4. Here the CDR3 DNA reads TGTGCCAGCAGTTTGGTCGGACAGGGCTATAATTCACCCCTCCACTTT. Translation: CASSLVGQGYNSPLHF.

V gene TRBV19 combines with J gene TRBJ1-6; D ambiguous. CDR1 and CDR2 (germline): LNHDA, SQIVND (reference sequence). This CDR3 is built from 16 residues. The germline V and J ends were trimmed by 1 base and 8 bases, with 15 bases remaining between them. The CDR3 spells CASSIAAGRRDSPLHF. CDR3 DNA sequence: TGTGCCAGTAGTATAGCGGCCGGGAGGAGGGATTCACCCCTCCACTTT.

V usage is TRBV7-9 and J usage is TRBJ2-5, with no clear D. This CDR3 comprises 15 residues. Trimming cost V 5 bases and J 0 bases, with 13 bases left between them. Germline V gene lookup returns CDR1 SEHNR and CDR2 FQNEAQ (reference sequence). In nucleotides, the CDR3 is TGTGCCAGCAGCCAAGCCCTTCAGTACCAAGAGACCCAGTACTTC. It yields the protein CASSQALQYQETQYF.

The chain links TRBV18 to TRBJ1-1; no firm D call. Trimming took off 4 bases at V and 1 base at J, with 7 bases between the two ends. The CDR3 contains 13 residues. Germline V gives CDR1 KGHSH, CDR2 LQKENI. The CDR3 reads CASSLRWNTEAFF. In DNA, the CDR3 is TGTGCCAGCTCACTGCGATGGAACACTGAAGCTTTCTTT.

The chain recombines TRBV5-5 with TRBJ2-1; D gene uncertain. Trimming removed 0 bases from V and 4 bases from J, with 5 bases in between. Germline loops: CDR1 SGHKS, CDR2 YYEKEE (reference sequence). The CDR3 loop spans 13 amino acids. The CDR3 reads CASSLGSYNEQFF. The CDR3 DNA follows: TGTGCCAGCAGCTTGGGGAGTTACAATGAGCAGTTCTTC.

The genes are TRBV12-3 or TRBV12-4 and TRBJ2-5; D possibly corresponds to TRBD1 (5 bases). The CDR3 is made up of 13 amino acids. Trimming removed 4 bases at V and 4 bases at J, with 10 bases between. CDR3 sequence (DNA): TGTGCCAGCAGTTCTGGACAAAGAGAGACCCAGTACTTC. Encoded protein: CASSSGQRETQYF.

The chain joins TRBV7-2 to TRBJ1-1; D not resolved. The CDR3 extends over 13 amino acids. Trimming removed 4 bases at V and 0 bases at J, with 6 bases between. Germline values: CDR1 SGHTA, CDR2 FQGNSA. CDR3 DNA: TGTGCCAGCAGCTCTCGGATGAACACTGAAGCTTTCTTT. Amino acid sequence: CASSSRMNTEAFF.

The chain couples TRBV15 to TRBJ1-3; D is undetermined. CDR1 LNHNV and CDR2 YYDKDF come from the germline V gene (reference sequence). The CDR3 totals 18 residues. The V end lost 0 bases, the J end lost 0 bases, and 15 bases lay between the germline ends. The CDR3 DNA sequence: TGTGCCACCAGCAGAGAGCCTCGTCGGGCGAACTCTGGAAACACCATATATTTT. Encoded protein: CATSREPRRANSGNTIYF.

The V gene is TRBV11-2, the J gene TRBJ2-2; D perhaps matches TRBD2 (6 bases). V was clipped by 2 bases and J by 4 bases, with 14 bases between them. This CDR3 has 16 amino acids. The germline V gene has CDR1 SGHAT and CDR2 FQNNGV. This CDR3 is CASSLLERAPTGELFF. The CDR3, as DNA: TGTGCCAGCAGCTTACTTGAGCGGGCCCCCACCGGGGAGCTGTTTTTT.

This rearrangement joins TRBV30 to TRBJ1-3; D not certain. V was shortened by 3 bases and J by 3 bases, with 9 bases between the two germline ends. There are 13 residues in the CDR3. Germline-derived CDR1 and CDR2 are GTSNPN and SVGIG (reference sequence). The CDR3 sequence is CAWRNPGGNTIYF. Here the CDR3 DNA reads TGTGCCTGGAGGAACCCGGGTGGAAACACCATATATTTT.

The chain has TRBV12-3 or TRBV12-4 and TRBJ1-4; no definite D call. The V gene lost 8 bases and the J gene lost 8 bases, with 15 bases spanning the gap. The CDR3 spans 13 residues. CDR3 residues: CASSVLPREKLFF. DNA of the CDR3: TGTGCCAGCTCCGTCCTCCCGAGGGAAAAACTGTTTTTT.

The V call is TRBV19, the J call TRBJ2-3, with 9 bases matching TRBD2. The CDR3 loop spans 14 amino acids. The V and J ends lost 6 bases and 7 bases, in that order; junction bases with no gene match: 8. CDR1 and CDR2 from the germline V gene are LNHDA and SQIVND (reference sequence). The CDR3 here is CASREAGGVNTQYF. The DNA of the CDR3 is TGTGCCAGTAGAGAAGCGGGAGGCGTAAATACGCAGTATTTT.

The V call is TRBV7-9, the J call TRBJ1-2; maybe TRBD1 (6 bases). The CDR3 is made up of 16 amino acids. Between the trimmed V and J ends, which lost 5 bases and 3 bases, there was a span of 19 bases. Germline CDR1 reads SEHNR; CDR2 reads FQNEAQ (reference sequence). The CDR3 nucleotides read TGTGCCAGCAGCCAAAGCCCAACAGGGCTTCACTATGGCTACACCTTC. It is translated as CASSQSPTGLHYGYTF.